The subject of this entry is one T cell receptor beta chain. The antigen is unknown. This CDR3 is 15 amino acids long. V dropped 2 bases and J dropped 0; count of bases not matched to a gene: 1. Germline CDR1 SGHDT, CDR2 YYEEEE. The entry originates in a study of cytomegalovirus exposure and HLA in healthy donors. The PCR used 60 Vbeta and 13 Jbeta primers. Sequencing used immunoSEQ multiplex PCR; TCRdb keeps in-frame clones, though not all of them. The sample carries roughly 110,000 clones, 76% recorded once. Whole-study findings and limits: Later analysis showed TCR association rates varying by HLA locus, highest for DRB1 and lowest for HLA-C. Cytomegalovirus association was assigned to under 200 TCR beta chains.

This receptor was obtained from a young man in good health and CMV-seronegative. The chain joins TRBV5-6 to TRBJ2-2; TRBD1 agrees at 7 bases. Sequencing used PBMCs. This CDR3 reads CASSLQGPNTGELFF. The DNA of the CDR3 is TGTGCCAGCAGCTTACAGGGGCCGAACACCGGGGAGCTGTTTTTT.